A selection of T cell receptor beta chains follows, all from one sample in a study of CD8+ T cells in alopecia areata. Assay: immunoSEQ multiplex PCR; the TCRdb copy retains only in-frame clones and omits some. Among about 130,000 clones, 45% to 50% were seen once, and the ten largest hold around 20%. Sequencing used CD8+ T cells sorted from blood, obtained at week 0. Receptors originate from a human donor with alopecia areata. Both conserved end residues are part of each CDR3. D genes are given only for firm matches. Only part of the rows carry a size: once, few, many, or a class if the clone is expanded.

TRBJ2-2 15 TRBV5-4 NA many TGTGCCAGCAGCTTGAAGGGTAGAGACACCGGGGAGCTGTTTTTT CASSLKGRDTGELFF
TRBJ1-6 14 TRBV2 NA few TGTGCCAGCAGTGTGGATCTTAGGAATTCACCCCTCCACTTT CASSVDLRNSPLHF
TRBJ2-7 13 TRBV5-6 TRBD2 once TGTGCCAGCGAGGCTAGCGGATCCTACGAGCAGTACTTC CASEASGSYEQYF
TRBJ2-1 15 TRBV5-1 TRBD2 NA TGCGCCAGCAGCCCCCGGGGGGAGGATTACAATGAGCAGTTCTTC CASSPRGEDYNEQFF
TRBJ1-3 15 TRBV4-2 TRBD1 NA TGTGCCAGCAGCCATACAGGGGGCTCTGGAAACACCATATATTTT CASSHTGGSGNTIYF
TRBJ2-7 14 TRBV11-2 NA NA TGTGCCAGCAGCTTAGGCGGGGAGGCCTACGAGCAGTACTTC CASSLGGEAYEQYF
TRBJ1-1 13 TRBV9 NA NA TGTGCCAGCAGCTTGGAAGGGTTAACTGAAGCTTTCTTT CASSLEGLTEAFF
TRBJ2-7 13 TRBV7-9 NA few TGTGCCAGCAGCCCCACAACAGGGAGCGAGCAGTACTTC CASSPTTGSEQYF
TRBJ2-5 13 TRBV5-4 NA NA TGTGCCAGCAGCCCGGGCCCAGCGGAGACCCAGTACTTC CASSPGPAETQYF
TRBJ2-2 18 TRBV5-1 TRBD1 NA TGCGCCAGCAGCTTGGCGACAGGGGACGTCTCGAACACCGGGGAGCTGTTTTTT CASSLATGDVSNTGELFF
TRBJ1-5 17 TRBV7-2 NA NA TGTGCCAGCAGCTTAACACGTGGAGATATAGCCCATCAGCCCCAGCATTTT CASSLTRGDIAHQPQHF
TRBJ2-5 14 TRBV30 NA NA TGTGCCTGGGGGCCCGGGTCGGCCGGTCGGACCCAGTACTTC CAWGPGSAGRTQYF
TRBJ1-3 16 TRBV30 NA NA TGTGCCTGGAGTCGGCGGGGGATTCCCTCTGGAAACACCATATATTTT CAWSRRGIPSGNTIYF
TRBJ1-1 12 TRBV7-9 NA few TGTGCCAGCAGCTGGGGGGGCACTGAAGCTTTCTTT CASSWGGTEAFF
TRBJ2-7 14 TRBV29-1 TRBD2 few TGCAGCGGTAGACTAGCGGGGCCCCCCTACGAGCAGTACTTC CSGRLAGPPYEQYF
TRBJ1-1 15 TRBV7-3 NA once TGTGCCAGCAGCCTAGTCAACAGGGACGACACTGAAGCTTTCTTT CASSLVNRDDTEAFF
TRBJ2-1 14 TRBV6-6 TRBD1 few TGTGCCAGCAGTTACTCGGGACAGGGAAATGAGCAGTTCTTC CASSYSGQGNEQFF
TRBJ2-7 13 TRBV4-1 NA NA TGCGCCAGCAGCCAAGATCTCAAGGGTGAGCAGTACTTC CASSQDLKGEQYF
TRBJ1-2 13 TRBV2 NA NA TGTGCCAGCAACGACAGGATTAACTATGGCTACACCTTC CASNDRINYGYTF
TRBJ2-7 13 TRBV29-1 NA few TGCAGCGTTGGTGAAGGAGGGCCCTACGAGCAGTACTTC CSVGEGGPYEQYF
TRBJ1-4 13 TRBV7-8 NA NA TGTGCCAGCAGCCATGCCGGTTCAGACTATAGTTTTTTT CASSHAGSDYSFF
TRBJ2-7 12 TRBV29-1 TRBD1 NA TGCAGCGTTCCAGGGGGTGACTACGAGCAGTACTTC CSVPGGDYEQYF
TRBJ2-1 17 TRBV7-8 TRBD2 NA TGTGCCAGCAGCCTCGGGACTAGCGGGGGGTTCTACAATGAGCAGTTCTTC CASSLGTSGGFYNEQFF
TRBJ1-5 16 TRBV23-1 NA NA TGCGCCAGCAGTCAAGGGGGGAACAATAGCAATCAGCCCCAGCATTTT CASSQGGNNSNQPQHF
TRBJ2-3 16 TRBV7-9 NA NA TGTGCCAGCAGCTCCCCGCGACGGGAGAACACAGATACGCAGTATTTT CASSSPRRENTDTQYF
TRBJ2-3 14 TRBV5-1 NA few TGCGCCAGCAGCTTGCCCTCGAGAGCAGATACGCAGTATTTT CASSLPSRADTQYF
TRBJ2-3 16 TRBV9 NA few TGTGCCAGCAGCGTAGAAGAGGGGGGTACCACAGATACGCAGTATTTT CASSVEEGGTTDTQYF
TRBJ2-1 15 TRBV27 NA NA TGTGCCAGCAGTTTACTTTGGGGGAAAGACAATGAGCAGTTCTTC CASSLLWGKDNEQFF
TRBJ2-7 13 TRBV29-1 NA NA TGCAGCGTTGAACGGCCGAGCTCCTACGAGCAGTACTTC CSVERPSSYEQYF
TRBJ1-5 11 TRBV21-1 NA medium-sized TGTGCCAGCAGCAAAAATCAGCCCCAGCATTTT CASSKNQPQHF
TRBJ2-7 13 TRBV29-1 TRBD1 NA TGCAGCGTTGGGAGGACAGGGGAGAACGAGCAGTACTTC CSVGRTGENEQYF
TRBJ1-2 15 TRBV16 NA few TGTGCCAGCAGCCAATCGTTCGGCAGGGAGGATGGCTACACCTTC CASSQSFGREDGYTF
TRBJ2-7 16 TRBV13 TRBD2 NA TGTGCCAGCAGCTCCTCGGGGCTAGCGGGCTCCTACGAGCAGTACTTC CASSSSGLAGSYEQYF
TRBJ2-7 13 TRBV27 NA NA TGTGCCAGCAGGGCCGGGACTTTCTACGAGCAGTACTTC CASRAGTFYEQYF
TRBJ2-7 13 TRBV27 NA NA TGTGCCAGCAGTTTTGTAAGCTCCTACGAGCAGTACTTC CASSFVSSYEQYF
TRBJ1-2 13 TRBV27 NA NA TGTGCCAGCAGTCCGAGCACTAACTATGGCTACACCTTC CASSPSTNYGYTF